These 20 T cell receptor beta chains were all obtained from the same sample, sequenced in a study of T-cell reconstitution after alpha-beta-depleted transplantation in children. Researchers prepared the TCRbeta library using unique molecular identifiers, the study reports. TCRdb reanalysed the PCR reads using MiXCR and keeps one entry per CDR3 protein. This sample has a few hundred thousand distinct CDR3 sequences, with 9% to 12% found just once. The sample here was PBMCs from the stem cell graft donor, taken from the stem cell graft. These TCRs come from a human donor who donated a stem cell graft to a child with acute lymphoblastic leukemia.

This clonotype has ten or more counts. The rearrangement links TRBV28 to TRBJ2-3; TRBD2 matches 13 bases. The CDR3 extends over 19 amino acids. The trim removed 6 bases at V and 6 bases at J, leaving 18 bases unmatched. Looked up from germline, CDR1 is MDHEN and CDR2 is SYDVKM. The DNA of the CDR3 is TGTGCCAGCAGCCCGAATCCGGGACTAGCGGGACCAGATTGGGATACGCAGTATTTT. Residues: CASSPNPGLAGPDWDTQYF.

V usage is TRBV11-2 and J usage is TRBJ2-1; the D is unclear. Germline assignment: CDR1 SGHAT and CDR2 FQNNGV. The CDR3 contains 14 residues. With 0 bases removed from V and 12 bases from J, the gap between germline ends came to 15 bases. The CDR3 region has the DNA TGTGCCAGCAGCTTAGACCCTCGCCCCGAAGGGCAGTTCTTC. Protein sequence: CASSLDPRPEGQFF. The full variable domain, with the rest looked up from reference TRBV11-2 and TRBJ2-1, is EAGVAQSPRYKIIEKRQSVAFWCNPISGHATLYWYQQILGQGPKLLIQFQNNGVVDDSQLPKDRFSAERLKGVDSTLKIQPAKLEDSAVYLCASSLDPRPEGQFFGPGTRLTVL.

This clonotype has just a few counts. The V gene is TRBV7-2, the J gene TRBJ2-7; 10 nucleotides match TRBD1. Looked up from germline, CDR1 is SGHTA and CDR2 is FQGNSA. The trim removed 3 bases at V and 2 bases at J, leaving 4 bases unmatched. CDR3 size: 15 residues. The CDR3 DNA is TGTGCCAGCAGCTTTAGGACAGGGGGTACCTACGAGCAGTACTTC. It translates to CASSFRTGGTYEQYF.

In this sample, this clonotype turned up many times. The CDR3 is CASSSGPTEAFF. For the CDR3, the DNA is TGTGCCAGCAGCTCAGGGCCCACTGAAGCTTTCTTT. The V gene is TRBV12-3 or TRBV12-4, the J gene TRBJ1-1; D is possibly TRBD1 (5 bases). Trimming shortened V by 6 bases and J by 4 bases, and 9 bases separated the two germline ends. This CDR3 spans 12 amino acids.

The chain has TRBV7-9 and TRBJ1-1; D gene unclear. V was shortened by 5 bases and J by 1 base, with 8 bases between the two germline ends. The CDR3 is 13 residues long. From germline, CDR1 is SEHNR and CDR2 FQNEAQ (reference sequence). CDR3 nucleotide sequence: TGTGCCAGCAGCGCGATCAGGAACACTGAAGCTTTCTTT. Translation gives CASSAIRNTEAFF.

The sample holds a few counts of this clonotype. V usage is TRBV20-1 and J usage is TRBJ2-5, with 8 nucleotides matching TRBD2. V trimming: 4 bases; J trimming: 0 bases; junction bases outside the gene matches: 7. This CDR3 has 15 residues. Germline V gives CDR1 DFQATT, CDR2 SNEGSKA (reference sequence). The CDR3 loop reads CSATPLAGNQETQYF. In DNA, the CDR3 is TGCAGTGCTACCCCCTTAGCGGGGAACCAAGAGACCCAGTACTTC.

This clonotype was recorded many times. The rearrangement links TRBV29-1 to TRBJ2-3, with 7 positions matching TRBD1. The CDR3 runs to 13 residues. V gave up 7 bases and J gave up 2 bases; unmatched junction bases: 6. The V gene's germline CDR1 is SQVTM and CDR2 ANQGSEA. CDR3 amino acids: CSGNRGFTDTQYF. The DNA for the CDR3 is TGCAGCGGGAACAGGGGATTCACAGATACGCAGTATTTT.

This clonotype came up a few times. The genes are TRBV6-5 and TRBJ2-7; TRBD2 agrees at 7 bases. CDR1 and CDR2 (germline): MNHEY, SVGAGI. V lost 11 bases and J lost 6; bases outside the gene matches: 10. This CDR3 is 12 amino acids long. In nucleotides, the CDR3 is TGTGCCGTCCGCCGGACTAGTGGCGAGCAGTACTTC. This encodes CAVRRTSGEQYF.

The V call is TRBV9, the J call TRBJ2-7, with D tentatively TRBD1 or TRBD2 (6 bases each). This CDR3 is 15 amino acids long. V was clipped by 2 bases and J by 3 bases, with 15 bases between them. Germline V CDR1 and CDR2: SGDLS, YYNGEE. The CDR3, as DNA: TGTGCCAGCAGCGTCGGCGGAGGGGGAGTCTACGAGCAGTACTTC. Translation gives CASSVGGGGVYEQYF.

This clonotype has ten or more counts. The CDR3 DNA sequence: TGTGCCAGCAGCGTAGCGGTGGGGCCCGACGAGCAGTACTTC. It translates to CASSVAVGPDEQYF. The gene calls are TRBV9 and TRBJ2-7, with D maybe TRBD1 (5 bases). V lost 0 bases, J lost 5 bases, and 12 bases lay in between. The CDR3 runs 14 residues. Germline loops: CDR1 SGDLS, CDR2 YYNGEE.

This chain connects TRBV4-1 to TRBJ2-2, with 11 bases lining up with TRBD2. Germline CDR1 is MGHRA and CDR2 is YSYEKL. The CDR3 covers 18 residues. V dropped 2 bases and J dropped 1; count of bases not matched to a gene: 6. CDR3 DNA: TGCGCCAGCAGCCAACACTTAGCGGGAGGGGAGAACACCGGGGAGCTGTTTTTT. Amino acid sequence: CASSQHLAGGENTGELFF.

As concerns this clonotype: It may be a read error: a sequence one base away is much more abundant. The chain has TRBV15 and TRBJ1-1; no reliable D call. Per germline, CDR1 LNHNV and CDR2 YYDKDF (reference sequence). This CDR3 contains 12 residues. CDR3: CDTSRDRVLAFF. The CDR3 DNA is TGTGACACCAGCAGAGATCGGGTTTTAGCTTTCTTT.

CDR3: CASTGRETGDRETQYF. CDR3 nucleotides: TGCGCCAGCACCGGCCGGGAGACAGGGGACCGGGAGACCCAGTACTTC. This chain joins TRBV5-1 and TRBJ2-5; 8 bases match TRBD1. Germline trimming cut 6 bases from V and 5 bases from J; bases unmatched to any gene: 15. The CDR3 totals 16 residues. Germline-derived CDR1 and CDR2 are SGHRS and YFSETQ.

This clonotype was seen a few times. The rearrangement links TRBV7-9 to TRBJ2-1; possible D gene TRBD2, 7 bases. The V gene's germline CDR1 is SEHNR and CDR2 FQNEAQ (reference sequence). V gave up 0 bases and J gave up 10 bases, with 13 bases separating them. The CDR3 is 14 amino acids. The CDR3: CASSLAGSGGEQFF. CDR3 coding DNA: TGTGCCAGCAGCTTAGCGGGATCGGGGGGCGAGCAGTTCTTC.

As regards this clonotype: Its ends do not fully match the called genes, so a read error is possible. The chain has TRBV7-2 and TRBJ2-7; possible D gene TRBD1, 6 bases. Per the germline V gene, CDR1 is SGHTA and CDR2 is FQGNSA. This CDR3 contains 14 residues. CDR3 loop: CASRLGQNSYEQYF. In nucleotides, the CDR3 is TGTGCCAGCAGGTTAGGACAGAACTCCTACGAGCAGTACTTC.

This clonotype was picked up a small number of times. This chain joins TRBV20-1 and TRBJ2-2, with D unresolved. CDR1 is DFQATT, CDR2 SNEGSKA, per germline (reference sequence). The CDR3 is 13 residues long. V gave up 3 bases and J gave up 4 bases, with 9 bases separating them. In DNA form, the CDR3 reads TGCAGTGCTAGTAAAGAGTCCACCGGGGAGCTGTTTTTT. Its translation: CSASKESTGELFF.

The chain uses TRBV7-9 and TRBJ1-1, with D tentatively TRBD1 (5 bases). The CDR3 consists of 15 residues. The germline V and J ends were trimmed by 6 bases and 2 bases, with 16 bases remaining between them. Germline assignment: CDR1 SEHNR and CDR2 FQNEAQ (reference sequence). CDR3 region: CASRGLRTANTEAFF. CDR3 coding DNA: TGTGCCAGCAGGGGACTAAGAACTGCTAACACTGAAGCTTTCTTT.

The CDR3 DNA is TGTGCCAGCAGTTCGGGGACAGGGTGGAACACTGAAGCTTTCTTT. Translated, it gives CASSSGTGWNTEAFF. The genes are TRBV6-2 or TRBV6-3 and TRBJ1-1, with TRBD1 identical over 9 bases. The CDR3 consists of 15 residues. CDR1 and CDR2 from the germline V gene are MNHEY and SVGEGT. J was trimmed by 1 base and V by 4 bases; bases with no gene match: 4.

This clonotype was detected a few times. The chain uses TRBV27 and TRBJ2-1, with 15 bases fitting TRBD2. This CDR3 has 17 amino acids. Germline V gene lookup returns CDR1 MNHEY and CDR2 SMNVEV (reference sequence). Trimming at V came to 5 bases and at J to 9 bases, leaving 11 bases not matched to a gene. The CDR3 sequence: CASSLGTSGRSVGEQFF. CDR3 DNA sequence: TGTGCCAGCAGTCTCGGGACTAGCGGGAGGAGTGTGGGTGAGCAGTTCTTC.

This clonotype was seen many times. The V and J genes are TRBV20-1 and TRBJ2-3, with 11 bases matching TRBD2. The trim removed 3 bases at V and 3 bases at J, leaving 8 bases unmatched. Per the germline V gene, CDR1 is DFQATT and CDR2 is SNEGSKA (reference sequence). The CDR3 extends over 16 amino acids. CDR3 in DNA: TGCAGTGCTAGCGGTAGCGGGAGGGCGGGGACAGATACGCAGTATTTT. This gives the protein CSASGSGRAGTDTQYF.